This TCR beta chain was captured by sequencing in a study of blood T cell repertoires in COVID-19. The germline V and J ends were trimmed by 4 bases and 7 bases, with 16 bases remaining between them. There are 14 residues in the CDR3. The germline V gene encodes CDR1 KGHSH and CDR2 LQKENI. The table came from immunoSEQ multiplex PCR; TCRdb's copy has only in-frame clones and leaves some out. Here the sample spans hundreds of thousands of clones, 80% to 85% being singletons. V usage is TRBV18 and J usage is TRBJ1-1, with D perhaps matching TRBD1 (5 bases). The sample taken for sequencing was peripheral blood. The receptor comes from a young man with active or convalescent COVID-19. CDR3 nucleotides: TGTGCCAGCTCACAAGTAGGAGGGGTGGTTGAAGCTTTCTTT. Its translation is CASSQVGGVVEAFF.